Each of the 9 T cell receptor beta chains below was sequenced from the same sample in a study of spatial heterogeneity in lung cancer. TCRdb analysed the 5' RACE reads with MiXCR anew, one entry per CDR3 protein. The sample includes tens of thousands of distinct CDR3 sequences, approximately 5.2% of them seen just once. Time point reported: sample taken at primary tumor resection. No cell sorting; template was whole RNA from tumor, lung tissue or PBMC. The sequencing used PBMCs, collected at surgery. The source of these receptors is a female donor with early-stage non-small cell lung cancer.

The chain has TRBV4-3 and TRBJ1-4, with D unresolved. CDR3 length: 14 amino acids. V was cut by 1 base and J by 7 bases, with 10 bases left in between. The V gene's germline CDR1 is LGHNA and CDR2 YSLEER. CDR3 residues: CASSQAFRGEKLFF. The CDR3 bases are TGCGCCAGCAGCCAAGCCTTTCGCGGTGAAAAACTGTTTTTT.

The V gene is TRBV5-1, the J gene TRBJ1-4; 8 positions match TRBD1. Germline CDR1 and CDR2: SGHRS and YFSETQ. J was trimmed by 4 bases and V by 5 bases; bases with no gene match: 10. The CDR3 contains 16 residues. CDR3 sequence: CASSPDRGGLNEKLFF. The CDR3 DNA is TGCGCCAGCAGTCCCGACAGGGGCGGGCTTAATGAAAAACTGTTTTTT.

The chain recombines TRBV9 with TRBJ2-5; D remains ambiguous. CDR3 size: 15 residues. Germline V lookup: CDR1 SGDLS, CDR2 YYNGEE. Trimming stripped 4 bases from V and 1 base from J, with 14 bases between. The DNA of the CDR3 is TGTGCCAGCAGCCGGGCCCCTGGGGTCCAAGAGACCCAGTACTTC. The encoded protein is CASSRAPGVQETQYF.

This clonotype came up many times. The chain employs TRBV2 and TRBJ1-5; TRBD1 aligns across 10 bases. CDR1 and CDR2 from the germline V gene are SNHLY and FYNNEI. V shed 5 bases, J shed 1 base, and the junction held 5 bases outside the gene matches. CDR3 size: 16 residues. The DNA of the CDR3 is TGTGCCAGCAGTATGACAGGGGGCGAAAGCAATCAGCCCCAGCATTTT. Translated: CASSMTGGESNQPQHF.

This clonotype was counted at least ten times. The chain carries TRBV20-1 and TRBJ2-1; TRBD2 matches at 15 bases. Germline lookup yields CDR1 DFQATT and CDR2 SNEGSKA (reference sequence). Trimming removed 0 bases from V and 9 bases from J; junction bases left unmatched: 6. The CDR3 has 16 amino acids. In nucleotides, the CDR3 is TGCAGTGCTAGAGATCCCTGGACTAGCGGGGGGGGTGAGCAGTTCTTC. Amino acid sequence: CSARDPWTSGGGEQFF.

This clonotype has a handful of counts. The chain couples TRBV7-9 to TRBJ1-1; D perhaps matches TRBD1 (6 bases). The germline gives CDR1 SEHNR, CDR2 FQNEAQ (reference sequence). CDR3 size: 15 residues. V was trimmed by 0 bases and J by 1 base, leaving 9 bases between them. In DNA form, the CDR3 reads TGTGCCAGCAGCTTAGCGGGACACCCGAACACTGAAGCTTTCTTT. It is translated as CASSLAGHPNTEAFF.

This clonotype was detected ten times or more. The chain recombines TRBV6-5 with TRBJ2-1, with D possibly being TRBD2 (6 bases). The CDR3 is made up of 17 amino acids. Trimming removed 0 bases from V and 6 bases from J, with 18 bases in between. From germline, CDR1 is MNHEY and CDR2 SVGAGI. The CDR3 reads CASSYSEGYKPGNEQFF. The CDR3 bases are TGTGCCAGCAGTTACTCGGAGGGTTACAAACCAGGCAATGAGCAGTTCTTC.

In this sample, this clonotype turned up many times. The gene calls are TRBV19 and TRBJ1-2; D is perhaps TRBD1 (5 bases). In germline, CDR1 is LNHDA, CDR2 SQIVND (reference sequence). V shed 11 bases and J shed 7 bases, with 20 bases lying between them. The CDR3 extends over 13 amino acids. CDR3 region: CASDGRGRLGYTF. For the CDR3, the DNA is TGTGCCTCCGACGGGAGGGGTCGACTTGGCTACACCTTC.

At least ten counts were recorded for this clonotype. This rearrangement joins TRBV11-2 to TRBJ2-5; maybe TRBD2 (6 bases). This CDR3 is built from 11 residues. V was clipped by 4 bases and J by 7 bases, with 7 bases between them. Germline CDR1 reads SGHAT; CDR2 reads FQNNGV. CDR3 loop: CASSSGLTQYF. The CDR3 region has the DNA TGTGCCAGCAGCTCGGGACTGACCCAGTACTTC.